This TCR beta chain was retrieved from a study of T cell responses to AZD1222 COVID-19 vaccine (dated by TCRdb to the early 2020s). Concerning the study at large: TCR sequencing covered some 250 trial participants: some 210 given two doses of AZD1222 and about 26 given two doses of MenACWY control vaccine. Trial participants were enrolled by age into subgroups of 18-55, 56-69 and 70-plus years, and around 150, 29 and 61 TCR-sequenced participants, respectively, were included in these subgroups.

Including the terminal cysteine and phenylalanine, the CDR3 comprises 14 residues. The DNA shown is the 42-base CDR3, in frame from base 1. At the junction V is shortened by 5 bases and J by 2 bases; bases outside the gene matches: 5. CDR1 and CDR2, per the germline V gene, are SGHAT and FQNNGV. In the case of this clone: This clone's antigen is unknown. Base qualities were left out, and no much larger clone turns up one base away.

Read against the paper, the sample's time point label means: about 28 days (+/-7) after the second vaccine dose. AZD1222 recipients given second doses at about 4 weeks or at about 12 weeks were pooled, since spike-specific TCR depth and breadth were not found to differ between the two schedules. Vaccinee samples came from UK trials COV001 and COV002, including a single-blind randomized controlled phase 2/3 trial of AZD1222 (ChAdOx1 nCoV-19) in healthy adults. For TCRbeta chain sequencing, PBMC samples were collected from trial participants at day 0 and at day 28 after the second dose. Overall study results and their limits: Participants were mostly white British, with more females than males. The authors suggested clonal diversity may have been underestimated. Because no day 14 peak-response samples were available, repertoires were characterized only after the peak T cell response. The vaccine-associated CD4 TCRs covered the entire spike protein, and the dominant responses fell in regions 160-218 and 743-854. Conclusions about previously exposed vaccinees are limited, since just a handful of AZD1222 recipients were seropositive for SARS-CoV-2 at baseline. After two AZD1222 doses, both the breadth and the depth of spike-specific TCRs were significantly higher than at day 0 and than in MenACWY recipients. In the small 56-69-year group, the increase in depth fell short of significance, most likely because of low power. Reportedly, almost half of the unique spike-specific TCRs recognized epitopes lying outside the regions that are mutated in the B.1.351 and B.1.1.7 variants.

The CDR3 regions of human TCRbeta chains were subjected to immunosequencing. The authors' analysis ran thus. TCRs in the repertoires were compared against a reference library of SARS-CoV-2-specific TCRs that had been generated with the MIRA antigen-specificity platform. Breadth meant the fraction of unique TCRs that were SARS-CoV-2-associated, whereas depth meant the fraction of total T cells that were SARS-CoV-2-associated. Each spike-specific TCR was assigned to its reactive spike region and to a CD4 or CD8 class using the MIRA data. Log10-transformed breadth and depth values were compared by one-way ANOVA with Sidak's multiple comparisons tests. TCRdb provides this immuneACCESS table in a form limited to in-frame rearrangements. Some clones are lacking; in checked studies, under half of them reflect an unresolved V gene, and why the rest are absent is not known. That table supplies the V and J calls and clone size; D and trimming were determined from the DNA. The sample has some 96,000 clones on record, around 84% of them singletons. The ten top clones hold 13% to 15% of the sample.

Recombination joined TRBV11-2 with TRBJ2-7; 8 middle bases align to TRBD1. Source: peripheral blood, taken 28 days after the second AZD1222 dose. The source is an adult who received the AZD1222 COVID-19 vaccine. The CDR3 protein sequence reads: CASSIDRGPYEQYF. The DNA sequence is TGTGCCAGCAGCATCGACAGGGGTCCCTACGAGCAGTACTTC. Beyond the CDR3, the reference TRBV11-2 and TRBJ2-7 genes provide the residues; the full variable domain reads: EAGVAQSPRYKIIEKRQSVAFWCNPISGHATLYWYQQILGQGPKLLIQFQNNGVVDDSQLPKDRFSAERLKGVDSTLKIQPAKLEDSAVYLCASSIDRGPYEQYFGPGTRLTVT.